The 28 T cell receptor beta chains given below trace back to one sample, sequenced in a study of cytomegalovirus exposure and HLA in healthy donors. Primers: 60 Vbeta forward and 13 Jbeta reverse. TCRdb's table, derived via immunoSEQ multiplex PCR, lists solely in-frame clones and lacks some. This sample has 85,000 to 130,000 clones, with around 75% found just once. Sequencing input: PBMCs. These receptors all stem from a male donor in good health and CMV-seropositive.

In this sample, this clone turned up once. V and J are TRBV7-9 and TRBJ1-3, with D unclear. The ends were cut back, 5 bases at V and 0 bases at J, with 8 bases in the middle. The CDR3 is made up of 14 amino acids. The germline V gene encodes CDR1 SEHNR and CDR2 FQNEAQ (reference sequence). The CDR3: CASSLSLSGNTIYF. CDR3 in DNA: TGTGCCAGCAGCCTTTCCCTCTCTGGAAACACCATATATTTT.

V usage is TRBV29-1 and J usage is TRBJ2-7; TRBD1 aligns across 10 bases. V dropped 5 bases and J dropped 2; count of bases not matched to a gene: 15. This CDR3 is built from 17 residues. Germline values: CDR1 SQVTM, CDR2 ANQGSEA. This chain's CDR3 is CSVLPGQGTYLPYEQYF. DNA of the CDR3: TGCAGCGTTCTCCCGGGACAGGGGACCTACCTCCCCTACGAGCAGTACTTC.

This sequence joins TRBV7-9 and TRBJ1-4; D gene unclear. CDR1 is SEHNR and CDR2 is FQNEAQ in the germline V gene (reference sequence). Trimming pared 5 bases from V and 5 bases from J, leaving 15 bases between. The CDR3 runs 15 residues. CDR3 sequence: CASSTVIDWNEKLFF. CDR3 sequence (DNA): TGTGCCAGCAGCACAGTGATAGATTGGAATGAAAAACTGTTTTTT.

The genes are TRBV2 and TRBJ2-1; a possible D gene is TRBD2 (5 bases). This CDR3 is 12 amino acids long. CDR1 is SNHLY and CDR2 is FYNNEI in the germline V gene. The V gene lost 6 bases and the J gene lost 11 bases, with 14 bases spanning the gap. CDR3 in DNA: TGTGCCAGCAGCGTCCCTCCCGGGAAGCAGTTCTTC. Its translation: CASSVPPGKQFF.

V gene TRBV7-8 combines with J gene TRBJ2-7; possible D gene TRBD1, 5 bases. Per the germline V gene, CDR1 is SGHVS and CDR2 is FQNEAQ. Deletions cut 7 bases from V and 2 bases from J, with 21 bases between. CDR3 length: 16 amino acids. The CDR3 loop reads CASTLRFRVQTYEQYF. The CDR3 DNA is TGTGCCAGCACCCTAAGGTTCAGGGTACAAACCTACGAGCAGTACTTC.

The rearrangement links TRBV6-6 to TRBJ2-7, with 10 nucleotides matching TRBD1. The V gene's germline CDR1 is MNHNY and CDR2 SVGAGI (reference sequence). V lost 0 bases to trimming and J lost 3 bases; unmatched junction nucleotides: 2. CDR3 length: 15 amino acids. CDR3 DNA: TGTGCCAGCAGTTACTCGAGGGACAGGGGCTACGAGCAGTACTTC. Translating it yields CASSYSRDRGYEQYF.

J is TRBJ2-1 and V is TRBV15, with 13 positions matching TRBD2. V lost 4 bases, J lost 8 bases, and 8 bases stayed unmatched. This CDR3 is 16 amino acids long. CDR1 and CDR2 (germline): LNHNV, YYDKDF (reference sequence). The DNA for the CDR3 is TGTGCCACCAGCACGGAACTAGCGGGGGGGCTGTATGAGCAGTTCTTC. Protein sequence: CATSTELAGGLYEQFF.

This clone was seen just once. The sample contains more than one DNA sequence encoding this CDR3. The rearrangement joins TRBV7-9 to TRBJ2-7; no reliable D call. The germline V and J ends were trimmed by 1 base and 4 bases, with 5 bases remaining between them. CDR3 length equals 12 residues. The V gene's germline CDR1 is SEHNR and CDR2 FQNEAQ (reference sequence). The CDR3 spells CASSLGQYEQYF. DNA of the CDR3: TGTGCCAGCAGCTTAGGGCAGTACGAGCAGTACTTC.

V usage is TRBV30 and J usage is TRBJ1-4, with 9 nucleotides matching TRBD1. This CDR3 is 16 amino acids long. CDR1 and CDR2 from the germline V gene are GTSNPN and SVGIG (reference sequence). Germline trimming cut 0 bases from V and 7 bases from J; bases unmatched to any gene: 9. This chain's CDR3 is CAWSVFLGTGLEKLFF. The CDR3 coding sequence is TGTGCCTGGAGTGTATTTTTAGGGACAGGGCTTGAAAAACTGTTTTTT.

V and J are TRBV10-1 and TRBJ2-1; D uncertain. V lost 3 bases to trimming and J lost 8 bases, with 8 bases between them. This CDR3 has 12 residues. Per germline, CDR1 WNHNN and CDR2 SYGVQD (reference sequence). The CDR3 nucleotides read TGCGCCAGCAGTGATCAGTTGGATGAGCAGTTCTTC. This codes for CASSDQLDEQFF.

This clone came up a few times. The V and J genes are TRBV11-3 and TRBJ2-5, with D perhaps matching TRBD2 (5 bases). Trimming took off 7 bases at V and 5 bases at J, with 23 bases between the two ends. CDR3 length: 16 amino acids. Germline CDR1 reads SGHNT; CDR2 reads YENEEA. CDR3 protein: CASTTRARDMGETQYF. The CDR3 DNA follows: TGTGCCAGCACCACGCGGGCCCGGGATATGGGGGAGACCCAGTACTTC.

This chain connects TRBV27 to TRBJ2-7; 7 bases are a match to TRBD1. J lost 5 bases, V lost 4 bases, and 11 bases had no gene match. Germline values: CDR1 MNHEY, CDR2 SMNVEV (reference sequence). The CDR3 sequence is 15 residues long. The CDR3 region is CASSSVDRVVDEQYF. DNA of the CDR3: TGTGCCAGCAGTTCTGTTGACAGGGTTGTCGACGAGCAGTACTTC.

This chain uses TRBV28 with TRBJ1-6; TRBD1 might be the D (6 bases). Germline values: CDR1 MDHEN, CDR2 SYDVKM. Deletions cut 11 bases from V and 0 bases from J, with 14 bases between. The CDR3 is 15 amino acids. Here the CDR3 reads CAGGRGSSYNSPLHF. CDR3 DNA: TGTGCCGGGGGGAGGGGGAGCTCCTATAATTCACCCCTCCACTTT.

This clone was counted a single time. V gene TRBV28 combines with J gene TRBJ1-2; 7 positions agree with TRBD1. Per germline, CDR1 MDHEN and CDR2 SYDVKM. The J segment lost 8 bases and the V segment lost 2 bases, leaving 11 bases of the junction unmatched. The CDR3 covers 15 residues. The CDR3 protein is CASSLIGQAAGGYTF. Written as DNA, the CDR3 is TGTGCCAGCAGTTTAATAGGACAGGCGGCTGGGGGCTACACCTTC.

This clone was detected only a few times. The chain couples TRBV5-6 to TRBJ2-2, with 11 bases that match TRBD1. The trim removed 2 bases at V and 7 bases at J, leaving 7 bases unmatched. Germline V gene lookup returns CDR1 SGHDT and CDR2 YYEEEE. The CDR3 length is 16 residues. The CDR3 spells CASSFGTGGLGGELFF. For the CDR3, the DNA is TGTGCCAGCAGCTTCGGGACAGGGGGTTTGGGCGGGGAGCTGTTTTTT.

The chain links TRBV5-6 to TRBJ1-1, with D possibly being TRBD1 (5 bases). The length of the CDR3 is 16 residues. The ends were cut back, 0 bases at V and 0 bases at J, with 12 bases in the middle. Germline CDR1 reads SGHDT; CDR2 reads YYEEEE. This chain's CDR3 is CASSLGARGVNTEAFF. The CDR3 coding sequence is TGTGCCAGCAGCTTGGGAGCCCGGGGGGTGAACACTGAAGCTTTCTTT.

In DNA, the CDR3 is TGTGCCAGCAGCTTGGACAGGGCAGGAACCGGGGAGCTGTTTTTT. Amino acids: CASSLDRAGTGELFF. The gene calls are TRBV7-2 and TRBJ2-2, with 8 bases identical to TRBD1. Germline lookup yields CDR1 SGHTA and CDR2 FQGNSA. The V gene end was trimmed by 3 bases and the J gene end by 5 bases; junction bases not matched to a gene: 5. CDR3 length: 15 amino acids. The full variable domain, in which reference TRBV7-2 and TRBJ2-2 provide the parts outside the CDR3, is GAGVSQSPSNKVTEKGKDVELRCDPISGHTALYWYRQSLGQGLEFLIYFQGNSAPDKSGLPSDRFSAERTGGSVSTLTIQRTQQEDSAVYLCASSLDRAGTGELFFGEGSRLTVL.

This chain joins TRBV25-1 and TRBJ1-1; TRBD1 is a possible D gene (6 bases). This CDR3 has 14 residues. Trimming cost V 5 bases and J 5 bases, with 15 bases left between them. From germline, CDR1 is MGHDK and CDR2 SYGVNS. CDR3 in amino acids: CASSQQGLDTEAFF. CDR3 nucleotide sequence: TGTGCCAGCAGTCAACAGGGCCTTGATACTGAAGCTTTCTTT.

The chain couples TRBV4-2 to TRBJ2-2; D perhaps matches TRBD1 (6 bases). Trimming pared 0 bases from V and 0 bases from J, leaving 8 bases between. CDR1 LGHNA and CDR2 YNFKEQ come from the germline V gene. This CDR3 is built from 16 residues. The CDR3 loop is CASSQDRGANTGELFF. CDR3 bases: TGTGCCAGCAGCCAAGACAGGGGAGCGAACACCGGGGAGCTGTTTTTT.

This clone has just one count. V is TRBV14 and J is TRBJ1-6, with 7 bases that match TRBD1. The CDR3 runs 15 residues. Germline V gene lookup returns CDR1 SGHDN and CDR2 FVKESK. Trimming took 4 bases from V and 7 from J; bases not matched to a gene: 7. Here the CDR3 DNA reads TGTGCCAGCAGCCGGGTTGGCAGGGGGAATTCACCCCTCCACTTT. It encodes CASSRVGRGNSPLHF.

This rearrangement joins TRBV5-1 to TRBJ1-2, with 12 bases aligning to TRBD1. The CDR3 covers 16 residues. J lost 7 bases, V lost 4 bases, and 11 bases had no gene match. Germline CDR1 is SGHRS and CDR2 is YFSETQ. CDR3 bases: TGCGCCAGCAGCAACAATCCGGGACAGGGGGCGGTTGGCTACACCTTC. Translating it yields CASSNNPGQGAVGYTF.

This clone was seen just once. The chain carries TRBV11-2 and TRBJ2-5, with TRBD2 identical over 10 bases. The CDR3 covers 15 residues. J was trimmed by 5 bases and V by 0 bases; bases with no gene match: 3. Germline V gene lookup returns CDR1 SGHAT and CDR2 FQNNGV. The CDR3 DNA sequence: TGTGCCAGCAGCTTAGATAGCGGGGGGTGGGAGACCCAGTACTTC. Encoded protein: CASSLDSGGWETQYF.

V and J are TRBV9 and TRBJ1-6; D is possibly TRBD1 (5 bases). Trimming cost V 0 bases and J 7 bases, with 11 bases left between them. Germline lookup yields CDR1 SGDLS and CDR2 YYNGEE. CDR3 length equals 15 residues. The CDR3 region is CASSVVSGWNSPLHF. The CDR3 bases are TGTGCCAGCAGCGTAGTTTCAGGGTGGAATTCACCCCTCCACTTT.

The J gene is TRBJ2-5, the V gene TRBV4-3; 9 bases agree with TRBD2. Germline CDR1 LGHNA, CDR2 YSLEER. The length of the CDR3 is 16 residues. V was clipped by 1 base and J by 3 bases; unmatched bases: 6. DNA of the CDR3: TGCGCCAGCAGCCAAGGGGGCGGGGGGGGAAAAGAGACCCAGTACTTC. It codes for CASSQGGGGGKETQYF.

The gene calls are TRBV7-2 and TRBJ1-1, with unresolved D. This CDR3 contains 15 residues. Trimming stripped 5 bases from V and 1 base from J, with 14 bases between. Germline V gives CDR1 SGHTA, CDR2 FQGNSA. The chain's CDR3 is CASSPLLASNTEAFF. CDR3 DNA sequence: TGTGCCAGCAGCCCTCTCTTGGCATCGAACACTGAAGCTTTCTTT.

The genes are TRBV29-1 and TRBJ2-2, with 11 bases lining up with TRBD1. The CDR3 is 14 residues long. Looked up from germline, CDR1 is SQVTM and CDR2 is ANQGSEA. Losses at the gene ends were 4 bases for V and 7 bases for J; bases not matched to a gene: 5. CDR3 sequence: CSVGGTGGYGELFF. CDR3 coding DNA: TGCAGCGTTGGAGGGACAGGGGGTTACGGGGAGCTGTTTTTT.

This chain joins TRBV6-1 and TRBJ2-1; D uncertain. CDR1 MNHNS and CDR2 SASEGT come from the germline V gene. There are 13 residues in the CDR3. V dropped 3 bases and J dropped 6 bases, with 9 bases sitting between them. CDR3 DNA sequence: TGTGCCAGCAGTGAGCTAATTAGCAATGAGCAGTTCTTC. This codes for CASSELISNEQFF.

The rearrangement uses TRBV5-1 and TRBJ2-7; TRBD1 matches 11 bases. The CDR3 covers 15 residues. V dropped 4 bases and J dropped 7; count of bases not matched to a gene: 10. Germline V gene data show CDR1 as SGHRS and CDR2 as YFSETQ. CDR3: CASSPKIGTGGEQYF. DNA of the CDR3: TGCGCCAGCAGCCCTAAAATTGGGACAGGGGGAGAGCAGTACTTC.